This entry features one TCR beta chain sequence. The sample comes from a study of PD-1 blockade in classical Hodgkin lymphoma. The time point here: cycle 4 day 1 (C4D1), after less than 7 weeks of nivolumab. Relapses following autologous stem cell transplantation were seen in all patients, with brentuximab vedotin exposure varying. Generated by immunoSEQ multiplex PCR, the TCRdb table keeps only in-frame clones and is missing some. The sample contains 64,000 or so clones, around nine tenths of which appear only once. V lost 3 bases to trimming and J lost 6 bases; unmatched junction nucleotides: 15. CDR3 length: 18 amino acids. Germline V lookup: CDR1 SEHNR, CDR2 FQNEAQ (reference sequence).

Specimen: peripheral blood mononuclear cells (PBMCs), collected before the fourth cycle of nivolumab. The V and J genes are TRBV7-9 and TRBJ2-1; TRBD1 aligns across 9 bases. The receptor's source is a human donor with classical Hodgkin lymphoma. In DNA form, the CDR3 reads TGTGCCAGCAGCTTTACACTCACACCGGGACAGGGCTTCAATGAGCAGTTCTTC. Amino acids: CASSFTLTPGQGFNEQFF.